This T cell receptor (beta chain) was retrieved from a study of memory CD4+ T cells and cytomegalovirus serostatus. About this clone itself: Antigen unknown.

The V and J ends lost 3 bases and 10 bases respectively, with 13 bases between them. CDR3 length equals 14 residues. The germline V gene has CDR1 MNHNS and CDR2 SASEGT. The sort gate was single viable CD3+CD4+CD8-CD45RO+ cells for memory CD4+ T cells. Assay: immunoSEQ multiplex PCR; the TCRdb copy retains only in-frame clones and omits some. In the table there are 35,000 to 45,000 clones, 65% to 80% of which are singletons. Study findings and constraints: Median bootstrapped AUC for CMV status was roughly 0.95 originally, less than 0.92 US-trained.

This sequence joins TRBV6-1 and TRBJ1-6; D is perhaps TRBD1 (5 bases). This TCR was sampled from an adult in good health and CMV-seropositive. The sample was memory CD4+ T cells from blood. Here the CDR3 DNA reads TGTGCCAGCAGTGAGGGGGGGAACGAGTCACCCCTCCACTTT. It is translated as CASSEGGNESPLHF.